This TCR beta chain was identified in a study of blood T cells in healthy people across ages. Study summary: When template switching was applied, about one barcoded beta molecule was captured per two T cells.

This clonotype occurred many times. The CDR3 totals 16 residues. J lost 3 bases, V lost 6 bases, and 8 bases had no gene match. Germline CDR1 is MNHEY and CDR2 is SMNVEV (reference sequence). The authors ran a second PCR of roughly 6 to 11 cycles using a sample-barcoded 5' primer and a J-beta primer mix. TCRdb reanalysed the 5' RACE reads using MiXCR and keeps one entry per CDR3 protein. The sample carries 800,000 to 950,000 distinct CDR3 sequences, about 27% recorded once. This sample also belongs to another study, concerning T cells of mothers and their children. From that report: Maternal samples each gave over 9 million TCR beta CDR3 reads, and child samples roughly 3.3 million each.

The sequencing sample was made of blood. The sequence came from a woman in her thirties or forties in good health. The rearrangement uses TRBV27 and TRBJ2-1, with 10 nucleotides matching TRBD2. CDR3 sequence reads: CASSRISGGIYNEQFF. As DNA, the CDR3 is TGTGCCAGCAGCCGAATTAGCGGGGGGATCTACAATGAGCAGTTCTTC.